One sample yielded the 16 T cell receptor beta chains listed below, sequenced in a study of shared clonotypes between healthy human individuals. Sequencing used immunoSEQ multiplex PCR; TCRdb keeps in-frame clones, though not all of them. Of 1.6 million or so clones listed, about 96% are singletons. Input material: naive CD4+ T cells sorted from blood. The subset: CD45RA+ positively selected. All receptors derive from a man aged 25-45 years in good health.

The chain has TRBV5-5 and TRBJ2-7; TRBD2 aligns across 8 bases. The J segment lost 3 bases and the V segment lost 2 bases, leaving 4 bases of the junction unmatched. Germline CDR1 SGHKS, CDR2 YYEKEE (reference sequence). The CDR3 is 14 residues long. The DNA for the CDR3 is TGTGCCAGCAGCTTCACGACTAGCGACTACGAGCAGTACTTC. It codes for CASSFTTSDYEQYF. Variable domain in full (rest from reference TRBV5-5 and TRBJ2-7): DAGVTQSPTHLIKTRGQQVTLRCSPISGHKSVSWYQQVLGQGPQFIFQYYEKEERGRGNFPDRFSARQFPNYSSELNVNALLLGDSALYLCASSFTTSDYEQYFGPGTRLTVT.

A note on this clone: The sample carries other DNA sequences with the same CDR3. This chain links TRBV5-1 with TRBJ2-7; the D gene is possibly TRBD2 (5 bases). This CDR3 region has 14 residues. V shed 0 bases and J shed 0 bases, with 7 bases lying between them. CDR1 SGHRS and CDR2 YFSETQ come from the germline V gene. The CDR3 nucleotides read TGCGCCAGCAGCTTGGTTGGGAGCTCCTACGAGCAGTACTTC. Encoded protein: CASSLVGSSYEQYF.

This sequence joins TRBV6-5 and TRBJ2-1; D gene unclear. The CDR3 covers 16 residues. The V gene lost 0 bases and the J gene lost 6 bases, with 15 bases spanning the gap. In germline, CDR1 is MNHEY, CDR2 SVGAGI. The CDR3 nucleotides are TGTGCCAGCAGTTACTCCCTTCTGTTAGCAGGCAATGAGCAGTTCTTC. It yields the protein CASSYSLLLAGNEQFF.

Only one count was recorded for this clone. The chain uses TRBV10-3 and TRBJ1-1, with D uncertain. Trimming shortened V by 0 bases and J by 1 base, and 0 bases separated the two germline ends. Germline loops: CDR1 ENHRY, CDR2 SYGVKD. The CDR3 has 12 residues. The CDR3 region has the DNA TGTGCCATCAGTGAGTCGAACACTGAAGCTTTCTTT. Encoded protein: CAISESNTEAFF.

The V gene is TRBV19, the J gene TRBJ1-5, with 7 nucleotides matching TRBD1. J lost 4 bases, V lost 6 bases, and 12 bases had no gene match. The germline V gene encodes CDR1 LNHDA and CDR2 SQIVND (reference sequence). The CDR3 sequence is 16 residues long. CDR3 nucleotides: TGTGCCAGTAGCCATGGGGGGACAGTAAAGAATCAGCCCCAGCATTTT. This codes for CASSHGGTVKNQPQHF.

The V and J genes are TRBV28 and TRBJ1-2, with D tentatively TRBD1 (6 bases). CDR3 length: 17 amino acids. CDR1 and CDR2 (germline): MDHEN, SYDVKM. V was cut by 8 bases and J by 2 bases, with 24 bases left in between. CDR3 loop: CASRNFGQQSGNYGYTF. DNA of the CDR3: TGTGCCAGCCGCAATTTTGGACAGCAATCGGGGAACTATGGCTACACCTTC.

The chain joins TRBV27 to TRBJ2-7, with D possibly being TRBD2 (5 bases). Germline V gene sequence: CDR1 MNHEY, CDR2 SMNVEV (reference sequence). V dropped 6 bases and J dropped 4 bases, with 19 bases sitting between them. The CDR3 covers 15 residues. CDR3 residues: CASRRAGVGVYEQYF. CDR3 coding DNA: TGTGCCAGCAGGAGGGCCGGGGTCGGCGTTTACGAGCAGTACTTC.

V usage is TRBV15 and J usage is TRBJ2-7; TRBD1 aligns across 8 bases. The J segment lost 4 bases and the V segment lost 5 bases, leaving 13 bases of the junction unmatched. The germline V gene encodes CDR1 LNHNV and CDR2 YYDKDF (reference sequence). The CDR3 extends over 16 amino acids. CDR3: CATSHIYRGMAYEQYF. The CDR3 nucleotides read TGTGCCACCAGCCACATATACAGGGGGATGGCTTACGAGCAGTACTTC.

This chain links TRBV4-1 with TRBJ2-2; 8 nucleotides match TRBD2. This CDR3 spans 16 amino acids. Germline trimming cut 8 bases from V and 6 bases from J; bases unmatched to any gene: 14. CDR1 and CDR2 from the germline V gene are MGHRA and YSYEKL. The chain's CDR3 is CASGGQAGVWPGELFF. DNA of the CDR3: TGCGCCAGCGGGGGGCAAGCGGGAGTTTGGCCCGGGGAGCTGTTTTTT.

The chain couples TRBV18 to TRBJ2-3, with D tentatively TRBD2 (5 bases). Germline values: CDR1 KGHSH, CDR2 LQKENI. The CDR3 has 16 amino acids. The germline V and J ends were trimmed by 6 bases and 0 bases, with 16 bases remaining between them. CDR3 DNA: TGTGCCAGCTCTCCAAAACTAGGCCCTAGCACAGATACGCAGTATTTT. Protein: CASSPKLGPSTDTQYF.

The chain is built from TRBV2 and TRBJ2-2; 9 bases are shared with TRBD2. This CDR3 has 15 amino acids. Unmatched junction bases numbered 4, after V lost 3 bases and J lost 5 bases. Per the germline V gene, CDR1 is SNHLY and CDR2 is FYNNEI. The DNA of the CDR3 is TGTGCCAGCAGTGAGGTAGCGGGAGCTACCGGGGAGCTGTTTTTT. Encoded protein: CASSEVAGATGELFF.

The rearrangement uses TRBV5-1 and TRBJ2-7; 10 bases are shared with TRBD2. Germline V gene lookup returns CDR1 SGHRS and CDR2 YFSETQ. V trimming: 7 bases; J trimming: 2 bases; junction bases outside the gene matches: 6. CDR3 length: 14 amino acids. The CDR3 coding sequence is TGCGCCAGCGGGACTAGCGTGGGAACCTACGAGCAGTACTTC. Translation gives CASGTSVGTYEQYF.

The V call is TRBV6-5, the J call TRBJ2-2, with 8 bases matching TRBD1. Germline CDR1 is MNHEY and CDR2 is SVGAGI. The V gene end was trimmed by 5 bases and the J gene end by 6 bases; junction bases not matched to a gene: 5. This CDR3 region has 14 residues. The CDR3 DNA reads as TGTGCCAGCAGTAAGACAGGGGCCCCCGGGGAGCTGTTTTTT. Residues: CASSKTGAPGELFF.

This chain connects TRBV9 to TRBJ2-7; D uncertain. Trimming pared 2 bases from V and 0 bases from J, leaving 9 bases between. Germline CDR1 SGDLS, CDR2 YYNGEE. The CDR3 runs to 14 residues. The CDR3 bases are TGTGCCAGCAGCGTTACCTTTAGCTCCTACGAGCAGTACTTC. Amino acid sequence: CASSVTFSSYEQYF.

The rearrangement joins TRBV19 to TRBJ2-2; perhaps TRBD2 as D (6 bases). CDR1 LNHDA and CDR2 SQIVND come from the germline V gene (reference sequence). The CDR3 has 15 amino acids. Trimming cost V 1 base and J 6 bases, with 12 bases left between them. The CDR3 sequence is CASSIGGARAGELFF. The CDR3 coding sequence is TGTGCCAGTAGTATAGGCGGGGCGAGGGCCGGGGAGCTGTTTTTT.

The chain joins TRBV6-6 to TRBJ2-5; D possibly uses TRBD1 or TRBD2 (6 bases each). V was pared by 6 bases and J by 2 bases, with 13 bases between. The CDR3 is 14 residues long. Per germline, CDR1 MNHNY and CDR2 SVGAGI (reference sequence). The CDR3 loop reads CASREGGLQETQYF. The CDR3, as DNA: TGTGCCAGCAGAGAAGGGGGACTGCAAGAGACCCAGTACTTC.